Below, 12 T cell receptor beta chains from the same sample are listed, as sequenced in a study of T cells in Graves' hyperthyroidism and ophthalmopathy (dated by TCRdb to 2018 to 2020). Preparation of the library involved multiplex PCR. For sequencing, an Illumina HiSeq 2000 was employed. The TCR beta CDR3 regions were amplified from the RNA transcripts. For the first round of RT-PCR on the TCR CDR3, the HTBI primer set was used together with the Qiagen OneStep RT-PCR kit. TCRdb ran its own pipeline on the public reads, namely fastp trimming at Q25 and MiXCR clone calling, and kept in-frame beta chains. Each entry merges the rows of one CDR3 protein and shows their most common DNA and genes. For this sample the table gives under 350,000 distinct CDR3 sequences, of which 15% to 20% were detected only once. The top ten clones comprise over 50% of the sample. Sequencing was performed on blood. The source is a woman aged 55-70 years with Graves' ophthalmopathy.

This clonotype has only a few counts. This chain uses TRBV19 with TRBJ2-2; the D is unclear. This CDR3 contains 15 residues. With 0 bases removed from V and 3 bases from J, the gap between germline ends came to 8 bases. Germline values: CDR1 LNHDA, CDR2 SQIVND (reference sequence). CDR3 nucleotides: TGTGCCAGTAGTATAGATAACAGCTACACCGGGGAGCTGTTTTTT. Translating gives CASSIDNSYTGELFF.

This clonotype showed up many times. This rearrangement joins TRBV3-1 to TRBJ2-7; no clear D gene. The CDR3 extends over 14 amino acids. Trimming stripped 4 bases from V and 7 bases from J, with 17 bases between. Per germline, CDR1 LGHDT and CDR2 YNNKEL (reference sequence). Here the CDR3 reads CASSPDLVLGEQYF. The CDR3 nucleotides are TGTGCCAGCAGCCCAGATCTGGTTTTAGGAGAGCAGTACTTC.

The gene calls are TRBV28 and TRBJ2-3; TRBD2 matches at 13 bases. The CDR3 has 18 amino acids. From germline, CDR1 is MDHEN and CDR2 SYDVKM. The V segment lost 3 bases and the J segment 2 bases; nucleotides outside the gene matches: 8. CDR3 DNA sequence: TGTGCCAGCAGTTTTTGGACTAGCGGGAGCCTCGACACAGATACGCAGTATTTT. Protein sequence: CASSFWTSGSLDTDTQYF.

This clonotype was detected many times. The chain has TRBV5-8 and TRBJ2-1, with D possibly matching TRBD1 (6 bases). This CDR3 region has 11 residues. Germline loops: CDR1 SGHTS, CDR2 YDEGEE. Trimming cost V 0 bases and J 13 bases, with 8 bases left between them. CDR3 protein: CASSLEGVQFF. In nucleotides, the CDR3 is TGTGCCAGCAGCTTGGAGGGGGTCCAGTTCTTC.

This clonotype was counted between two and nine times. The CDR3 sequence is CASSIAGQGLSWDGYTF. CDR3 coding DNA: TGTGCCAGTAGTATAGCCGGACAGGGGCTCTCATGGGATGGCTACACCTTC. V is TRBV19 and J is TRBJ1-2; 9 bases are shared with TRBD1. Germline CDR1 and CDR2: LNHDA and SQIVND (reference sequence). This CDR3 has 17 residues. V shed 1 base, J shed 6 bases, and the junction held 12 bases outside the gene matches.

This clonotype has a count of ten or more. This rearrangement joins TRBV11-2 to TRBJ2-5; D unresolved. The CDR3 runs 14 residues. Trimming pared 5 bases from V and 3 bases from J, leaving 13 bases between. In germline, CDR1 is SGHAT, CDR2 FQNNGV. The CDR3 reads CASSPVVREETQYF. In nucleotides, the CDR3 is TGTGCCAGCAGCCCCGTAGTAAGGGAAGAGACCCAGTACTTC.

V usage is TRBV7-2 and J usage is TRBJ1-5; weak D call: TRBD1 (6 bases). V was cut by 1 base and J by 11 bases, with 18 bases left in between. The germline V gene encodes CDR1 SGHTA and CDR2 FQGNSA. This CDR3 is 15 amino acids long. The CDR3 is CASSLVLTGGKTQHF. CDR3 nucleotide sequence: TGTGCCAGCAGCTTAGTATTGACGGGGGGCAAGACCCAGCATTTT.

This clonotype showed up many times. The CDR3 bases are TGTGCCAGCAGCCCACAGGGCGCTGGGTTTGAGGAGCAGTACTTC. This sequence encodes CASSPQGAGFEEQYF. The chain couples TRBV7-8 to TRBJ2-7; TRBD1 might be the D (6 bases). Germline assignment: CDR1 SGHVS and CDR2 FQNEAQ. CDR3 size: 15 residues. The V gene lost 5 bases and the J gene lost 7 bases, with 21 bases spanning the gap.

The J gene is TRBJ1-2, the V gene TRBV5-6; D might be TRBD1 (6 bases). There are 15 residues in the CDR3. Trimming removed 1 base at V and 7 bases at J, with 17 bases between. Germline values: CDR1 SGHDT, CDR2 YYEEEE. CDR3 DNA sequence: TGTGCCAGCAGCTTGTCGGGGGCAGGGAGGTTTGGCTACACCTTC. Translating gives CASSLSGAGRFGYTF.

This clonotype was seen ten or more times. The chain links TRBV24-1 to TRBJ2-5, with unresolved D. Trimming cost V 5 bases and J 5 bases, with 11 bases left between them. The length of the CDR3 is 13 residues. Germline V gene lookup returns CDR1 KGHDR and CDR2 SFDVKD. This chain's CDR3 is CATSGALGETQYF. CDR3 DNA sequence: TGTGCCACCAGTGGGGCATTGGGGGAGACCCAGTACTTC.

About this clonotype itself: With a much larger clone just one base away, this may be a read error. This chain connects TRBV6-1 to TRBJ1-5; D remains ambiguous. The CDR3 has 13 residues. Looked up from germline, CDR1 is MNHNS and CDR2 is SASEGT. The V end was cut by 4 bases, the J end by 6 bases, with 10 bases between. The CDR3 nucleotides are TGTGCCAGCAGTGCCTCCCGAGGTCAGCCCCAGCATTTT. As protein: CASSASRGQPQHF.

This clonotype was counted only a few times. CDR3 sequence (DNA): TGTGCCAGCTCAAGAGGTCAGCGGGGGGGCCCGGAGGAGACCCAGTACTTC. This gives the protein CASSRGQRGGPEETQYF. This chain links TRBV18 with TRBJ2-5; TRBD2 matches 10 bases. This CDR3 has 17 residues. Germline values: CDR1 KGHSH, CDR2 LQKENI. J was trimmed by 5 bases and V by 5 bases; bases with no gene match: 14.